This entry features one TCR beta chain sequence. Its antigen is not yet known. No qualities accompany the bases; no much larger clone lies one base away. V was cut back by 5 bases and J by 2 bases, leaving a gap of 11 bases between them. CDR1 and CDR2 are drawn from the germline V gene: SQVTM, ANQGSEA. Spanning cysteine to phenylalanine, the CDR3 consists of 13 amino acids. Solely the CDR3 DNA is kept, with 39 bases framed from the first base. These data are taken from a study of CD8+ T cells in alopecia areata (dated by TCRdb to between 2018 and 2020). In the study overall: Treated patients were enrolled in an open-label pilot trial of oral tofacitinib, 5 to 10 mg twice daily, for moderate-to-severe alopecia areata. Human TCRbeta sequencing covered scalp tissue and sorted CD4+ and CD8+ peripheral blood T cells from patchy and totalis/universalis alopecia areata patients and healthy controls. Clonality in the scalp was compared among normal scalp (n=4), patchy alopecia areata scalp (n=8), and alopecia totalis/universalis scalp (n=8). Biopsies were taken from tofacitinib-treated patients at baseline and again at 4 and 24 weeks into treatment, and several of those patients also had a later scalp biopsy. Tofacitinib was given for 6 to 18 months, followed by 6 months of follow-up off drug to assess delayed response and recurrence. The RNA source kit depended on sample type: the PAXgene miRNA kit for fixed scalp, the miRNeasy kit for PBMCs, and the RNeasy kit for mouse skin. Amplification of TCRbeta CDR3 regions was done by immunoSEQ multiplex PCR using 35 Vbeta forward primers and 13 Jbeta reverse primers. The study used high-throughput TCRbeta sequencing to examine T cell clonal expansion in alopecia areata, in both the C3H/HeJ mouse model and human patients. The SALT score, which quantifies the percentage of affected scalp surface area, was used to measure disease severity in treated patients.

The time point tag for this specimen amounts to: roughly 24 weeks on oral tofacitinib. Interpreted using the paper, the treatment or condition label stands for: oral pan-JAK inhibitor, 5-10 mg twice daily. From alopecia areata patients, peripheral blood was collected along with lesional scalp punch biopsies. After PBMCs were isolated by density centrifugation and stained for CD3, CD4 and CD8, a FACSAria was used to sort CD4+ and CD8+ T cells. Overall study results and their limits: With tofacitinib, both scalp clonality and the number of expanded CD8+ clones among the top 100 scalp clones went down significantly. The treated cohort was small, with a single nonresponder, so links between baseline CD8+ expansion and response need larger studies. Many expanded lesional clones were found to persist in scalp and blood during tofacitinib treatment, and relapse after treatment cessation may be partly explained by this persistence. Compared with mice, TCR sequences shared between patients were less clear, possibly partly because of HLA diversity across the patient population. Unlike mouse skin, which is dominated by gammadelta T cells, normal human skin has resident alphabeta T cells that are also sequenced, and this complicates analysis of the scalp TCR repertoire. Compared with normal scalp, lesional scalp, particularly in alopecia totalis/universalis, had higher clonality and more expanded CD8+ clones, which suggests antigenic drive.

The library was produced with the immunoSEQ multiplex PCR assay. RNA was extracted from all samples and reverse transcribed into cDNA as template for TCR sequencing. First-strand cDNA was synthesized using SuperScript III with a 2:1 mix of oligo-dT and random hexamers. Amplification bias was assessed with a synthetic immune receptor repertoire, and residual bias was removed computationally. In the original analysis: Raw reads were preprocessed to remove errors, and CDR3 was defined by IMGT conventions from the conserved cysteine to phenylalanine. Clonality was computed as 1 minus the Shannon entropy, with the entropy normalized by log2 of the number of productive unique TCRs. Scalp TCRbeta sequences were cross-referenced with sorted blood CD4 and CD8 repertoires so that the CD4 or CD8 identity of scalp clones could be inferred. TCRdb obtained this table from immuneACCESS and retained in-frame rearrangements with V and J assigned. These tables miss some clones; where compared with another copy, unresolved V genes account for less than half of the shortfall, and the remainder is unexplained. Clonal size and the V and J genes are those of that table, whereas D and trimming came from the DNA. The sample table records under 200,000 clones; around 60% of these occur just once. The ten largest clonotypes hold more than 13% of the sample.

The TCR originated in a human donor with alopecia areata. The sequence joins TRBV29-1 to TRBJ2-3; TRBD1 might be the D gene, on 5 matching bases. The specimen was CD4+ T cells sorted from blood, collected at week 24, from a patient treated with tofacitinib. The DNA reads TGCAGCGTTTCAGGACATGACACAGATACGCAGTATTTT. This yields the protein CSVSGHDTDTQYF.